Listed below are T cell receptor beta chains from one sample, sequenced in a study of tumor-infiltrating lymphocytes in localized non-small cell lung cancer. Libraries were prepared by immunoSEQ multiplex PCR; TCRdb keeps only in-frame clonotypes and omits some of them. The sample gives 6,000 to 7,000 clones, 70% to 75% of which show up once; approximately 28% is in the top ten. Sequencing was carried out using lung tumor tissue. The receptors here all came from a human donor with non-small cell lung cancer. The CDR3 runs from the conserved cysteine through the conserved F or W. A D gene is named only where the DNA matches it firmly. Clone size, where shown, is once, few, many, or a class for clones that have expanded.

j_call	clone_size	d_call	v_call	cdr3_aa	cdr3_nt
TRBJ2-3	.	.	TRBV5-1	CASSLGQGLSTDTQYF	TGCGCCAGCAGCTTGGGTCAGGGCCTCAGCACAGATACGCAGTATTTT
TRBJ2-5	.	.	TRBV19	CASKARSETQYF	TGTGCCAGTAAAGCGCGGTCGGAGACCCAGTACTTC
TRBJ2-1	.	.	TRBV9	CASSVGTPSYNEQFF	TGTGCCAGCAGCGTCGGTACCCCTTCCTACAATGAGCAGTTCTTC
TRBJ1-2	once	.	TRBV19	CASSIKWDYGYTF	TGTGCCAGTAGTATAAAATGGGACTATGGCTACACCTTC
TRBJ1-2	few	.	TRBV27	CASATTGGIYGYTF	TGTGCCAGCGCTACCACCGGAGGGATCTATGGCTACACCTTC
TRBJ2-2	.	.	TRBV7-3	CASSFGGAGSKGELFF	TGTGCCAGCAGCTTCGGAGGGGCAGGATCGAAAGGGGAGCTGTTTTTT
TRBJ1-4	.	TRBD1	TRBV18	CASSPSTGQGFEKLFF	TGTGCCAGCTCACCCTCCACGGGACAGGGATTCGAAAAACTGTTTTTT
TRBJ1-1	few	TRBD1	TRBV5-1	CASSPGQGASEAFF	TGCGCCAGCAGCCCAGGACAGGGGGCTTCTGAAGCTTTCTTT
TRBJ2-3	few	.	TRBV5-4	CASSSFGGGTDTQYF	TGTGCCAGCAGCTCATTTGGGGGCGGGACAGATACGCAGTATTTT
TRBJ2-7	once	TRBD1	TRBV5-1	CASNSQGKVLSYEQYF	TGCGCCAGCAATTCACAGGGGAAGGTCCTATCCTACGAGCAGTACTTC
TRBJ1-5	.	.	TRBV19	CASSIVDSNQPQHF	TGTGCCAGTAGTATTGTAGATAGCAATCAGCCCCAGCATTTT
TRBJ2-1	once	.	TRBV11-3	CASSLSSYNEQFF	TGTGCCAGCAGCTTAAGCTCCTACAATGAGCAGTTCTTC
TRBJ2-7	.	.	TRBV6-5	CASTSLRGEQYF	TGTGCCAGCACCTCCCTCAGGGGCGAGCAGTACTTC
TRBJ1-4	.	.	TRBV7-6	CASSPRGGSGEKLFF	TGTGCCAGCAGCCCAAGAGGGGGATCGGGTGAAAAACTGTTTTTT
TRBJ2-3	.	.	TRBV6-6	CASSYIMATSTDTQYF	TGTGCCAGCAGTTACATTATGGCGACTAGCACAGATACGCAGTATTTT
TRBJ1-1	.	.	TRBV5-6	CASSLRAVGAEAFF	TGTGCCAGCAGCTTACGGGCTGTTGGTGCTGAAGCTTTCTTT
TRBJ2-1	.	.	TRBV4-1	CASSQDFRGNEQFF	TGCGCCAGCAGCCAAGATTTCAGGGGCAATGAGCAGTTCTTC
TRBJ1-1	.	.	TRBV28	CASSLGVGTEAFF	TGTGCCAGCAGTTTGGGGGTGGGCACTGAAGCTTTCTTT
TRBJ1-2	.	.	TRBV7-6	CASSLAAGGLYGYTF	TGTGCCAGCAGCTTAGCTGCGGGCGGCCTCTATGGCTACACCTTC
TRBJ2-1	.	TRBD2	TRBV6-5	CASSLGGGSAQFF	TGTGCCAGCAGCCTCGGGGGGGGATCAGCGCAGTTCTTC
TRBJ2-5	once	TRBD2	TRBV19	CASARLAGEETQYF	TGTGCCAGTGCACGACTAGCGGGGGAAGAGACCCAGTACTTC
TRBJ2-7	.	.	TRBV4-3	CASSQVAGSSYEQYF	TGCGCCAGCAGCCAAGTGGCAGGGAGCTCCTACGAGCAGTACTTC
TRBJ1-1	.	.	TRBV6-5	CASGGYTEAFF	TGTGCCAGCGGGGGGTACACTGAAGCTTTCTTT
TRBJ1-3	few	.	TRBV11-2	CASSWSDRNTIYF	TGTGCCAGCAGCTGGAGCGACAGAAACACCATATATTTT
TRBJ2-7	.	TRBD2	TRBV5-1	CASSSGLAGYEQYF	TGCGCCAGCAGCTCGGGACTAGCGGGCTACGAGCAGTACTTC